One TCR beta chain is described in this entry. Its antigen remains unidentified. Naive CD8 cells lacked CD45RO, underwent positive selection for CCR7 and left out terminally differentiated effector memory CD45RA+ cells. Adult Caucasians living in Nashville, Tennessee made up all of the donors. These data belong to a study of shared clonotypes between healthy human individuals. Overall study findings and caveats: Some clonotypes were shared by all four sorted-subset donors, while others were not shared. The non-shared ones had lower generation probabilities than the shared ones. Expectations were that clonotype sharing among donors would be affected by sequencing depth. Memory subsets generally showed smaller estimated richness than naive subsets did.

Sequencing used immunoSEQ multiplex PCR; TCRdb keeps in-frame clones, though not all of them. The sample includes around 640,000 clones, 96% of them seen just once. The germline V gene has CDR1 MNHNS and CDR2 SASEGT. This CDR3 has 18 amino acids. V was clipped by 0 bases and J by 0 bases; unmatched bases: 8. The TCR was taken from a woman aged 25 to 39 in good health. V usage is TRBV6-1 and J usage is TRBJ2-1; 7 positions agree with TRBD2. The sequenced sample consisted of naive CD8+ T cells sorted from blood. The CDR3 DNA sequence: TGTGCCAGCAGTGAAGCGACTAGCTTCTTGAGCTCCTACAATGAGCAGTTCTTC. This translates into CASSEATSFLSSYNEQFF.